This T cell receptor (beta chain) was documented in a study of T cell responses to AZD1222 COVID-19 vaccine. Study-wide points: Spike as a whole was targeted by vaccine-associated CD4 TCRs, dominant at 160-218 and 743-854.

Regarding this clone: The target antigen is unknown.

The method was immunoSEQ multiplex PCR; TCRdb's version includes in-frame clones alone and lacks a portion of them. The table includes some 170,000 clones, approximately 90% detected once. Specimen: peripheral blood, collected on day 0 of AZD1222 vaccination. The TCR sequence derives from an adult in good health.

The CDR3 DNA reads as TGTGCCAGCAGTGAAGTATCCCACATCACAGATACGCAGTATTTT. Protein product: CASSEVSHITDTQYF. The chain combines TRBV6-1 with TRBJ2-3; no clear D gene. V was pared by 1 base and J by 2 bases, with 10 bases between. The germline V gene encodes CDR1 MNHNS and CDR2 SASEGT. This CDR3 has 15 amino acids.